This T cell receptor beta chain is from a study of T cell responses to AZD1222 COVID-19 vaccine. Whole-study findings and limits: Clonal diversity was possibly underestimated, and the donors were mostly white British, with more females. Seropositive AZD1222 recipients at baseline numbered only five or six. Within unmutated variant regions lay the reported targets of nearly half of spike-specific TCRs.

Germline lookup yields CDR1 MNHNS and CDR2 SASEGT. The V end was cut by 5 bases, the J end by 4 bases, with 9 bases between. CDR3 length: 13 amino acids. A remark on this clone: Its cognate antigen is unknown.

Assay used: immunoSEQ multiplex PCR; TCRdb lists only in-frame clones, some missing. The repertoire has 250,000 to 300,000 clones, about 94% of them found once; the top ten carry less than 0.6%. Second doses were pooled across both intervals (about 4 or about 12 weeks). This clonotype was obtained from an adult who received the AZD1222 COVID-19 vaccine. Sequenced here: peripheral blood, sampled 28 days after the second AZD1222 dose. The chain is built from TRBV6-1 and TRBJ2-1; D remains unclear. CDR3 region: CASSLLEYNEQFF. CDR3 in DNA: TGTGCCAGCAGTCTGCTGGAGTACAATGAGCAGTTCTTC.